Below are 21 T cell receptor beta chains sequenced from a single sample in a study of molecular identifiers for immune sequencing clone quantification. Using its own MiXCR run on the PCR reads, TCRdb lists one record per CDR3 protein. Of about 500,000 distinct CDR3 sequences listed, around 23% were seen once; the top ten hold around 0.8%. Sequencing used naive CD8+ T cells from blood, with Jurkat cell RNA spiked in. As to subset: FACS-sorted CD8+CD4-CCR7+CD45RA+ naive T cells. The receptors stem from a human donor in good health. Some libraries in this study had Jurkat cell RNA spiked in.

For this clonotype: The CDR3 carries no conserved terminal phenylalanine or tryptophan, so it likely arises from a read error. The gene calls are TRBV13 and TRBJ2-2, with 10 nucleotides matching TRBD2. CDR1 and CDR2 from the germline V gene are PRHDT and FYEKMQ (reference sequence). Trimming at V came to 4 bases and at J to 6 bases, leaving 5 bases not matched to a gene. The CDR3 extends over 15 amino acids. For the CDR3, the DNA is TGTGCCAGCAGCTGGTTAGCGGGAGGCGCCGGGGAGCTGTTTCTT. Its protein product is CASSWLAGGAGELFL.

A word on this clonotype: Germline is not matched at one junction end, which may reflect a read error. CDR3 sequence reads: CASSVEVGEQIF. DNA of the CDR3: TGTGCCAGCAGTGTAGAGGTAGGTGAGCAGATCTTC. This chain links TRBV2 with TRBJ2-1; D is unresolved. The CDR3 totals 12 residues. Germline V gene sequence: CDR1 SNHLY, CDR2 FYNNEI.

As to this clonotype: A read error may account for a junction end that differs from germline. The chain uses TRBV11-2 and TRBJ2-5; 8 bases are shared with TRBD1. The CDR3 runs 17 residues. Germline V gives CDR1 SGHAT, CDR2 FQNNGV. The CDR3 here is CASSFSLDREPQESQYF. CDR3 sequence (DNA): TGTGCCAGCAGTTTCTCCCTGGACAGGGAGCCCCAAGAGTCCCAGTACTTC.

This clonotype was counted between two and nine times. The germline gene is not matched at one end of the junction; a read error may be the cause. The chain couples TRBV4-1 to TRBJ2-1; 9 bases match TRBD2. Germline lookup yields CDR1 MGHRA and CDR2 YSYEKL. This CDR3 region has 15 residues. For the CDR3, the DNA is TGCGCCAGCAGCCAACTTGCGGGGGGGTACAGTGAGCAGTTCTTC. It encodes CASSQLAGGYSEQFF.

About this clonotype itself: Since a much larger clone is just one base distant, this may be a read error. The chain carries TRBV28 and TRBJ2-5, with 10 bases lining up with TRBD1. V lost 2 bases, J lost 0 bases, and 6 bases stayed unmatched. This CDR3 is built from 17 residues. The germline CDR1 and CDR2 sequences are MDHEN and SYDVKM. DNA of the CDR3: TGTGCCAGCAGTTTACACCAGGACAGGGGGGACCAAGAGACCCAGTACTTC. Protein: CASSLHQDRGDQETQYF.

This clonotype was seen a few times. This rearrangement joins TRBV5-1 to TRBJ1-1; D call uncertain. Trimming stripped 4 bases from V and 3 bases from J, with 16 bases between. CDR1 and CDR2 (germline): SGHRS, YFSETQ. The CDR3 has 15 amino acids. Written as DNA, the CDR3 is TGCGCCAGCAGCGTATTCGGCACGGGCTACACTGAAGCTTTCTTT. It specifies CASSVFGTGYTEAFF.

V gene TRBV30 combines with J gene TRBJ2-2, with a weak D call TRBD1 (5 bases). Germline lookup yields CDR1 GTSNPN and CDR2 SVGIG (reference sequence). Between the trimmed V and J ends, which lost 3 bases and 7 bases, there was a span of 24 bases. There are 17 residues in the CDR3. Here the CDR3 reads CAWRFPGDRVFNGELFF. The CDR3 bases are TGTGCCTGGAGGTTCCCCGGAGACAGAGTTTTCAACGGGGAGCTGTTTTTT. The full variable domain, in which reference TRBV30 and TRBJ2-2 provide the parts outside the CDR3, is SQTIHQWPATLVQPVGSPLSLECTVEGTSNPNLYWYRQAAGRGLQLLFYSVGIGQISSEVPQNLSASRPQDRQFILSSKKLLLSDSGFYLCAWRFPGDRVFNGELFFGEGSRLTVL.

Comments on this clonotype: A much larger clone lies one base from this, so it may be a read error. The V and J genes are TRBV6-5 and TRBJ2-2; D gene unclear. Germline CDR1 is MNHEY and CDR2 is SVGAGI. The CDR3 runs to 13 residues. The DNA for the CDR3 is TGTGCCAGCAGTTACCCGTCGACCGAGGAGCTGTTATTT. Translation: CASSYPSTEELLF.

Here the CDR3 reads CATQETSMNTGELFF. The DNA of the CDR3 is TGTGCCACCCAGGAGACTAGCATGAACACCGGGGAGCTGTTTTTT. The rearrangement links TRBV24-1 to TRBJ2-2; 7 bases are a match to TRBD2. The length of the CDR3 is 15 residues. J was trimmed by 1 base and V by 9 bases; bases with no gene match: 7. CDR1 KGHDR and CDR2 SFDVKD come from the germline V gene.

This clonotype was seen ten or more times. The chain joins TRBV7-9 to TRBJ2-3; possibly TRBD2 for D (5 bases). There are 15 residues in the CDR3. Germline CDR1 SEHNR, CDR2 FQNEAQ (reference sequence). V dropped 5 bases and J dropped 8 bases, with 20 bases sitting between them. The CDR3 DNA reads TGTGCCAGCAGCCCTCAGGCATCTGGAGAGGGTACGCAGTATTTT. Its translation is CASSPQASGEGTQYF. The variable domain in full, completed from reference TRBV7-9 and TRBJ2-3, reads DTGVSQNPRHKITKRGQNVTFRCDPISEHNRLYWYRQTLGQGPEFLTYFQNEAQLEKSRLLSDRFSAERPKGSFSTLEIQRTEQGDSAMYLCASSPQASGEGTQYFGPGTRLTVL.

This clonotype was recorded many times. J is TRBJ2-3 and V is TRBV7-9; D gene ambiguous. This CDR3 spans 14 amino acids. Trimming removed 1 base at V and 4 bases at J, with 9 bases between. CDR1 and CDR2 (germline): SEHNR, FQNEAQ (reference sequence). CDR3 in amino acids: CASSLVSAPDTQYF. Written as DNA, the CDR3 is TGTGCCAGCAGCTTAGTGAGCGCCCCAGATACGCAGTATTTT. Full variable domain (remainder filled in from reference TRBV7-9 and TRBJ2-3): DTGVSQNPRHKITKRGQNVTFRCDPISEHNRLYWYRQTLGQGPEFLTYFQNEAQLEKSRLLSDRFSAERPKGSFSTLEIQRTEQGDSAMYLCASSLVSAPDTQYFGPGTRLTVL.

This clonotype was counted at least ten times. This chain connects TRBV7-2 to TRBJ2-3; D may be TRBD2 (5 bases). CDR1 SGHTA and CDR2 FQGNSA come from the germline V gene. The V and J ends lost 7 bases and 0 bases respectively, with 17 bases between them. CDR3 length: 16 amino acids. The CDR3 sequence: CASTHQLAPSTDTQYF. CDR3 coding DNA: TGTGCCAGCACCCACCAGTTAGCGCCCAGCACAGATACGCAGTATTTT.

A remark on this clonotype: With a much larger clone just one base away, this may be a read error. The rearrangement joins TRBV28 to TRBJ1-5; TRBD1 is a possible D gene (6 bases). This CDR3 comprises 14 residues. From germline, CDR1 is MDHEN and CDR2 SYDVKM. V was cut by 4 bases and J by 9 bases, with 16 bases left in between. CDR3 protein: CASSSRDTRPPQHF. CDR3 sequence (DNA): TGTGCCAGCAGTTCCCGGGACACCAGACCGCCCCAGCATTTT. The full variable domain, rest sourced from reference TRBV28 and TRBJ1-5, is DVKVTQSSRYLVKRTGEKVFLECVQDMDHENMFWYRQDPGLGLRLIYFSYDVKMKEKGDIPEGYSVSREKKERFSLILESASTNQTSMYLCASSSRDTRPPQHFGDGTRLSIL.

This chain links TRBV7-9 with TRBJ2-6; weak D call: TRBD1 (7 bases). The CDR3 has 18 amino acids. Trimming shortened V by 5 bases and J by 2 bases, and 19 bases separated the two germline ends. Germline values: CDR1 SEHNR, CDR2 FQNEAQ (reference sequence). CDR3 in DNA: TGTGCCAGCAGCCCGCGGGACAGCCTCCACCCTGGGGCCAACGTCCTGACTTTC. It codes for CASSPRDSLHPGANVLTF.

The chain recombines TRBV2 with TRBJ2-7; tentative D call: TRBD1 (5 bases). The CDR3 extends over 15 amino acids. The V and J ends lost 2 bases and 3 bases respectively, with 14 bases between them. From germline, CDR1 is SNHLY and CDR2 FYNNEI. The CDR3, as DNA: TGTGCCAGCAGTGAATTCAGGGCAACGCTCTACGAGCAGTACTTC. This sequence encodes CASSEFRATLYEQYF. Drawing the rest from reference TRBV2 and TRBJ2-7, the complete variable domain is EPEVTQTPSHQVTQMGQEVILRCVPISNHLYFYWYRQILGQKVEFLVSFYNNEISEKSEIFDDQFSVERPDGSNFTLKIRSTKLEDSAMYFCASSEFRATLYEQYFGPGTRLTVT.

Note on this clonotype: The junction differs from germline at one of its ends, possibly a read error. This chain connects TRBV11-2 to TRBJ2-3; 8 bases match TRBD2. Per the germline V gene, CDR1 is SGHAT and CDR2 is FQNNGV. CDR3 length equals 16 residues. Here the CDR3 DNA reads TGTGCCGGCAGCTCCCGACTAGCGCCTAGCACAGATACGCAGTATTTT. This encodes CAGSSRLAPSTDTQYF. Full variable domain (remainder filled in from reference TRBV11-2 and TRBJ2-3): EAGVAQSPRYKIIEKRQSVAFWCNPISGHATLYWYQQILGQGPKLLIQFQNNGVVDDSQLPKDRFSAERLKGVDSTLKIQPAKLEDSAVYLCAGSSRLAPSTDTQYFGPGTRLTVL.

The chain joins TRBV20-1 to TRBJ2-7; TRBD1 or TRBD2 may be the D gene (6 bases each). Looked up from germline, CDR1 is DFQATT and CDR2 is SNEGSKA (reference sequence). Trimming stripped 3 bases from V and 4 bases from J, with 13 bases between. The CDR3 is 13 residues long. DNA of the CDR3: TGCAGTGCTAGGAAGGGGGGTTGGTACGAGCAGTACTTC. Translated, it gives CSARKGGWYEQYF.

Points on this clonotype: A much larger clone sits a single nucleotide away, making a read error possible. The conserved phenylalanine or tryptophan is not found at the CDR3 terminus, so this likely reflects a read error. This chain connects TRBV20-1 to TRBJ1-5; 7 positions agree with TRBD1. With 2 bases clipped from V and 2 bases from J, the junction kept 6 bases outside the gene matches. The CDR3 loop spans 15 amino acids. Germline lookup yields CDR1 DFQATT and CDR2 SNEGSKA (reference sequence). CDR3 nucleotide sequence: TGCAGTGCTAGAATAACAGGACAGGGCAATCAGCCCCAGCATTTA. Translated: CSARITGQGNQPQHL.

As DNA, the CDR3 is TGTGCCAGCAGTCTTAGGAGTCATATCTACGAGCAGTACTTC. This sequence encodes CASSLRSHIYEQYF. The rearrangement uses TRBV6-5 and TRBJ2-7, with D unresolved. V gave up 5 bases and J gave up 3 bases, with 14 bases separating them. The CDR3 is 14 amino acids. The germline V gene has CDR1 MNHEY and CDR2 SVGAGI.

This clonotype turned up a few times. The chain recombines TRBV7-9 with TRBJ2-5, with 9 bases lining up with TRBD2. CDR3 length: 14 amino acids. Germline CDR1 reads SEHNR; CDR2 reads FQNEAQ (reference sequence). V lost 5 bases and J lost 2; bases outside the gene matches: 3. CDR3: CASSRLAEQETQYF. The CDR3 DNA is TGTGCCAGCAGCCGACTAGCGGAACAAGAGACCCAGTACTTC.

The V gene is TRBV19, the J gene TRBJ1-4; D ambiguous. This CDR3 spans 14 amino acids. The V gene lost 1 base and the J gene lost 0 bases, with 3 bases spanning the gap. Looked up from germline, CDR1 is LNHDA and CDR2 is SQIVND (reference sequence). The CDR3: CASSIGATNEKLFF. The CDR3 nucleotides are TGTGCCAGTAGTATAGGGGCAACTAATGAAAAACTGTTTTTT. The variable domain in full, completed from reference TRBV19 and TRBJ1-4, reads DGGITQSPKYLFRKEGQNVTLSCEQNLNHDAMYWYRQDPGQGLRLIYYSQIVNDFQKGDIAEGYSVSREKKESFPLTVTSAQKNPTAFYLCASSIGATNEKLFFGSGTQLSVL.